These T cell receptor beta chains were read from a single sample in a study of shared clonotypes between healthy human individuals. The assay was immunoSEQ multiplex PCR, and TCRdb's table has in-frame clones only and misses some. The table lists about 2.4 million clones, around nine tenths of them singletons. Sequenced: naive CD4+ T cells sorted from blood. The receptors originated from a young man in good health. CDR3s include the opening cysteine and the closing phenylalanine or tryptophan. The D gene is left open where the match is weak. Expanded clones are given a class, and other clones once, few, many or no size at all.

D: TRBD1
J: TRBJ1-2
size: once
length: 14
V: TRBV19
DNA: TGTGCCAGTAGTGCCTTGGACAGGTCCTATGGCTACACCTTC
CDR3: CASSALDRSYGYTF

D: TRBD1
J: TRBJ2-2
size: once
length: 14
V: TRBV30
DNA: TGTGCCTGGACCCGACAGGGGAACACCGGGGAGCTGTTTTTT
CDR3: CAWTRQGNTGELFF

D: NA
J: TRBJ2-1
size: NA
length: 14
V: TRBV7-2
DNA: TGTGCCAGCAGCTTAACTAGCTCCTACAATGAGCAGTTCTTC
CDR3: CASSLTSSYNEQFF

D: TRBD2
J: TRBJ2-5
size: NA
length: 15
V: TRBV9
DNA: TGTGCCAGCAGCCCACGGACTAGCGGGAGTGAGACCCAGTACTTC
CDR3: CASSPRTSGSETQYF

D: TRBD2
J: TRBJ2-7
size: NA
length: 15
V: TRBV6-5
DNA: TGTGCCAGCAGTTACCTAGCGGGAGATGACTACGAGCAGTACTTC
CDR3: CASSYLAGDDYEQYF

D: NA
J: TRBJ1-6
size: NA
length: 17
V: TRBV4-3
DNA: TGCGCCAGCAGCCAAGAGGACAGCTACTCTGATAATTCACCCCTCCACTTT
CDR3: CASSQEDSYSDNSPLHF

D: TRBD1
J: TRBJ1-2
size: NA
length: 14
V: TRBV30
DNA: TGTGCCGCTTCGGTTGGCAGGGGGCGAGGAGGCTACACCTTC
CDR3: CAASVGRGRGGYTF

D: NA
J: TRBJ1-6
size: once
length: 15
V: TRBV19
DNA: TGTGCCAGTAACTGGGAACGGGGCTATAATTCACCCCTCCACTTT
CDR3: CASNWERGYNSPLHF

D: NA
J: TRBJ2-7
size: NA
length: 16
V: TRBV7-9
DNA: TGTGCCAGCAGCCACCAGACAGGAACTTCGCGGTACGAGCAGTACTTC
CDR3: CASSHQTGTSRYEQYF

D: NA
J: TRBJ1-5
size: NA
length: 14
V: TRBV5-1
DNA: TGCGCCAGCAGCTTGGCCAGCGGAGATCAGCCCCAGCATTTT
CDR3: CASSLASGDQPQHF

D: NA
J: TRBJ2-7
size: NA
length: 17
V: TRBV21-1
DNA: TGTGCCAGCAGCATGGGTTATGCAGCGGGAGACTCCTACGAGCAGTACTTC
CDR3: CASSMGYAAGDSYEQYF

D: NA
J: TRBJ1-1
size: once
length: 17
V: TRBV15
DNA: TGTGCCACCAGCAGAGATGCGGACTTGCCTAAGAACACTGAAGCTTTCTTT
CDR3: CATSRDADLPKNTEAFF

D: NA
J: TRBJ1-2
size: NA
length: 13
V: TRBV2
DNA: TGTGCCAGCAGTGAAAATAGGGGCTATGGCTACACCTTC
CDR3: CASSENRGYGYTF

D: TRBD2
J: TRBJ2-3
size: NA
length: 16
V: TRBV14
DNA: TGTGCCAGCAGCCCGAGCGGGGTTATTAGCACAGATACGCAGTATTTT
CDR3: CASSPSGVISTDTQYF

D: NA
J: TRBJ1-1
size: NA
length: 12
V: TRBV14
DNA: TGTGCCAGCAGCCAAATCGACATTGTAGCTTTCTTT
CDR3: CASSQIDIVAFF

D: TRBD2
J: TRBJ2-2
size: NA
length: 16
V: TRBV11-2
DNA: TGTGCCAGCAGCAAAGGTCTGGCGGGAGAGGTCGGGGAGCTGTTTTTT
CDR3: CASSKGLAGEVGELFF

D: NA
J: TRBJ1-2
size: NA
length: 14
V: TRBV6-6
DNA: TGTGCCAGCAGTTACTTATCGGTTCAGGATGGCTACACCTTC
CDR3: CASSYLSVQDGYTF

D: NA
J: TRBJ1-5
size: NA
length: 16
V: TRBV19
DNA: TGTGCCAGTAGTATAGAAGGCAGGGGTGGCAATCAGCCCCAGCATTTT
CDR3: CASSIEGRGGNQPQHF

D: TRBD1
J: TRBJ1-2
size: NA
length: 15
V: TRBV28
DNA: TGTGCCTCGTTGGGGGGAGGGGGCGGCGTCTATGGCTACACCTTC
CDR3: CASLGGGGGVYGYTF

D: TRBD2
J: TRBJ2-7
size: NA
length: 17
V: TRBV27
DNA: TGTGCCAGCAGTCAACTAGCGGGGGGGCCTCGTATGAGCGAGCAGTACTTC
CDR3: CASSQLAGGPRMSEQYF

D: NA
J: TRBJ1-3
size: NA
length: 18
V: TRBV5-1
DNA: TGCGCCAGCAGCTTTAAGTGGTGGGGACGCAGCTCTGGAAACACCATATATTTT
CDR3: CASSFKWWGRSSGNTIYF

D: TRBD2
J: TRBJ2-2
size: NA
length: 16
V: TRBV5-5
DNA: TGTGCCAGCAGCTTCGCGGGAGACGCGAACACCGGGGAGCTGTTTTTT
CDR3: CASSFAGDANTGELFF

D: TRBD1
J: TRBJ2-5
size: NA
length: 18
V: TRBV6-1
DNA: TGTGCCATCAGTGAGCCCCCCCTCTGGCAGGGGGCGCCGAAGACCCAGTACTTC
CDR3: CAISEPPLWQGAPKTQYF

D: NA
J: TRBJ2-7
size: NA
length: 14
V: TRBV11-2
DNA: TGTGCCAGCAGCAATTCTCGGAGCTCCTACGAGCAGTACTTC
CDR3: CASSNSRSSYEQYF

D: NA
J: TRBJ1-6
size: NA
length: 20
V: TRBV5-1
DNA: TGCGCCAGCAGCTTGGCAAACCTAGAGGACAGAAAACAAGGCTATTCACCCCTCCACTTT
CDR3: CASSLANLEDRKQGYSPLHF

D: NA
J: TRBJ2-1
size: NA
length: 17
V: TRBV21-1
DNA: TGTGCCAGCAGCAAAGAGGGGAGACAGGGCACCTACAATGAGCAGTTCTTC
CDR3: CASSKEGRQGTYNEQFF

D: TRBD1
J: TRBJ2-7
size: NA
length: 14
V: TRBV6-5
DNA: TGTGCCAGCAGTAGAGACAGGGTTTCCTACGAGCAGTACTTC
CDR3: CASSRDRVSYEQYF

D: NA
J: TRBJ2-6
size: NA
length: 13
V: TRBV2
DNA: TGTGCCAGCAACATACGGGGGGCCAACGTCCTGACTTTC
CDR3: CASNIRGANVLTF

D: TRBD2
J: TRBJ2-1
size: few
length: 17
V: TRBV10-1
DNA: TGCGCCAGCAGTGAGTCAGGCACTAGCGGGGGTTACAATGAGCAGTTCTTC
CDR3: CASSESGTSGGYNEQFF

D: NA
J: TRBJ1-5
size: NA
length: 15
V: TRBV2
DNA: TGTGCCAGCAGTGAACAGGCAGCCGCCAATCAGCCCCAGCATTTT
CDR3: CASSEQAAANQPQHF

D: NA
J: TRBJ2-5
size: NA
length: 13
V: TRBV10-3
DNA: TGTGCCATCAGTACAGGGTACCAAGAGACCCAGTACTTC
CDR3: CAISTGYQETQYF

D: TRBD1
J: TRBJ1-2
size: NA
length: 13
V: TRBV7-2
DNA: TGTGCCAGCAGCTTGACAGGGGTGGGTGGCTACACCTTC
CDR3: CASSLTGVGGYTF

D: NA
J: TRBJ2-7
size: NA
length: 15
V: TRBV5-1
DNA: TGCGCCAGCAGCTTGGTGTCGCTGAACGGGGGCGAGCAGTACTTC
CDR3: CASSLVSLNGGEQYF

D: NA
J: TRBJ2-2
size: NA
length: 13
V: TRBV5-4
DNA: TGTGCCAGCAGCCACAGGGAAACCGGGGAGCTGTTTTTT
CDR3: CASSHRETGELFF

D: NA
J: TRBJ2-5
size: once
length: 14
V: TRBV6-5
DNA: TGTGCCAGCAGTTACTCGAGGGGATACGGGACCCAGTACTTC
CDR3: CASSYSRGYGTQYF

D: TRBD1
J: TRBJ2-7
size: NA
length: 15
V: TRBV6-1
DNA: TGTGCCAGCAGGACCGGGACAGGGGGCTTCTACGAGCAGTACTTC
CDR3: CASRTGTGGFYEQYF

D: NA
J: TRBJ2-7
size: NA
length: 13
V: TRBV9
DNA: TGTGCCAGCAGCGGCACCACATCCTACGAGCAGTACTTC
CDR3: CASSGTTSYEQYF

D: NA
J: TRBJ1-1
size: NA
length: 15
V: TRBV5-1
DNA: TGCGCCAGCAGCTTTCAAGAGGGTGGTTACCCTGAAGCTTTCTTT
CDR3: CASSFQEGGYPEAFF

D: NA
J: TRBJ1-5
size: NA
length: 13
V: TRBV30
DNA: TGTGCCTGGAGGGGCCAGGTCAATCAGCCCCAGCATTTT
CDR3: CAWRGQVNQPQHF

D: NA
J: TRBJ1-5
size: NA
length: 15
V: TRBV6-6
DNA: TGTGCCAGCAGTTTTGGTAGTATTAGCAATCAGCCCCAGCATTTT
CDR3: CASSFGSISNQPQHF

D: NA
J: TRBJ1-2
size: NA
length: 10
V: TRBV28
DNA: TGTGCCAGCAGTTCGTATGGCTACACCTTC
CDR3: CASSSYGYTF

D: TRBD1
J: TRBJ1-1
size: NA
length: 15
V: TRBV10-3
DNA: TGTGCCATCAGCCAGACAGGGACCTTGAACACTGAAGCTTTCTTT
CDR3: CAISQTGTLNTEAFF

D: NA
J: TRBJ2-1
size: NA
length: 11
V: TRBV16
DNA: TGTGCCAGCAGCCATGGTAATGAGCAGTTCTTC
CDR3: CASSHGNEQFF